This T cell receptor beta chain emerged from a study of shared clonotypes between healthy human individuals. Study at large: The donor pool was made up of a couple of women and three men aged 18 to 49. General study points: When compared with the clonotypes that were shared by all four sorted-subset donors, the non-shared clonotypes turned out to have lower generation probabilities. Estimated richness was generally greater in naive than memory subsets.

A remark on this clone: Its antigen is undetermined.

Genomic DNA of every subset was divided equally among multiple immunoSEQ plates. Data came from immunoSEQ multiplex PCR; TCRdb stores just in-frame clones and leaves some out. This sample has about 700,000 clones, with around 92% found just once. There are 14 residues in the CDR3. CDR1 SGHVS and CDR2 FQNEAQ come from the germline V gene. V gave up 1 base and J gave up 1 base, with 7 bases separating them. Naive CD8 cells, CD45RO-negative and positively selected for CCR7, excluded terminally differentiated effector memory CD45RA+ cells. This chain links TRBV7-8 with TRBJ1-2, with D unresolved. Sequencing was done on a sample of naive CD8+ T cells sorted from blood. This clonotype was obtained from a man under 40 in good health. CDR3 coding DNA: TGTGCCAGCAGCTTAGAACCAGTTAACTATGGCTACACCTTC. It yields the protein CASSLEPVNYGYTF.